This T cell receptor (beta chain) comes out of a study of PD-L1 blockade in urothelial cancer (dated by TCRdb to 2017 to 2019). Notes on the research overall: All patients started therapy around 2014 and received atezolizumab 1,200 mg intravenously every 3 weeks. Pretreatment tumor samples, along with matched peripheral blood collected serially before and after atezolizumab treatment, underwent TCR sequencing. Patients had an ECOG performance status of 0 or 1 and had received between 0 and 3 prior chemotherapy regimens. Blood samples gave median yields of about 140,000 T cells and 80,000 to 90,000 unique TCRs, along with a median clonality of roughly 0.08. Durable clinical benefit meant progression-free survival longer than 6 months, and TCR features were also tested against progression-free and overall survival. Approximately 29 patients had pretreatment blood TCR-seq, about 24 had at least one posttreatment blood collection, and about 24 had tumor TCR-seq. Somatic, immune and clinical correlates of response to PD-L1 blockade with atezolizumab in urothelial cancer were the focus of an exploratory multi-omic analysis. Whole exome sequencing and RNA sequencing of pretreatment tumors were performed alongside TCR sequencing in the same patients. Durable clinical benefit was achieved by nine patients but not by the remaining 20. About nine tenths of the roughly 29 patients were males with bladder-origin urothelial cancer, and about 60% of the 29 reported a prior smoking history. Blood samples were analyzed at two time points: 3 weeks after treatment start (second dose) and 6 weeks after treatment start. Overall study results and their limits: Among patients with durable benefit, tumor-associated TCR clones showed greater expansion in peripheral blood 3 weeks after treatment started (n of about 21, p = 0.022). Because the sample size was small (n ≈ 30) and many exploratory analyses were performed, the results are intended to be hypothesis-generating. A pretreatment peripheral blood TCR clonality below the median was linked to improved progression-free and overall survival.

In regard to this clone: Its antigen is currently not known. Base qualities are not provided; no much larger clone lies one nucleotide away.

The sample's time point label, decoded: peripheral blood 6 weeks after treatment start. A cohort of roughly 30 patients with locally advanced or metastatic urothelial carcinoma, treated at Memorial Sloan Kettering on a trial protocol, was included. Peripheral blood mononuclear cells were collected pretreatment and during treatment, at between 1 and 8 total time points per patient. The Qiagen DNeasy Blood extraction kit was used to purify genomic DNA from total PBMCs and tumor samples. PBMCs were collected pretreatment and during treatment, and were isolated and stored as previously described. Synthetic TCR analog templates were spiked into each PCR so that absolute template abundance could be estimated from read counts. The immunoSEQ assay used bias-controlled V and J gene primers to amplify TCRbeta CDR3 regions from genomic DNA. Sequencing of rearranged TCRbeta segments was done at approximately 20X coverage. Per the authors' processing: Clustering was used to correct sequencing errors, and CDR3s were annotated against IMGT so that V, D and J genes could be assigned. Downstream analyses used only productive TCRbeta rearrangements and left out out-of-frame or stop-codon sequences. To compute clonality, Shannon entropy was normalized by the log of the number of unique productive sequences and then subtracted from one. Fisher's exact test with Benjamini-Hochberg correction, using a cutoff of adjusted p below 0.01, was how clones that differed between time points or between blood and tumor were identified. Imported from immuneACCESS, the table was reduced by TCRdb to in-frame sequences with V and J called. These copies leave out some clones; in studies compared against another copy, an unresolved V gene accounts for under half, and the cause of the remainder is not known. V and J calls and clone size are copied from that table; D and trimming were computed from the DNA. The sample table contains 50,000 to 60,000 clones; only one count was recorded for 85% to 90% of them. The ten largest clonotypes hold 2.4% of the sample.

V is trimmed back by 4 bases and J by 6 bases, and the junction contains 9 bases that no gene match accounts for. The germline V gene yields MDHEN for CDR1 and SYDVKM for CDR2. From cysteine to phenylalanine, the CDR3 is 16 amino acids long. Only the CDR3 DNA stays, 48 bases, in frame from base 1. Rearrangement joined TRBV28 to TRBJ1-5; TRBD1 fits 10 bases in the junction. Sequenced here: PBMCs, sampled around atezolizumab (anti-PD-L1) treatment. This TCR was sampled from a man between 60 and 70 years old with urothelial cancer. The CDR3 is CASSSYRTGGIQPQHF. The nucleotide sequence reads TGTGCCAGCAGTTCTTATAGGACAGGGGGGATTCAGCCCCAGCATTTT.